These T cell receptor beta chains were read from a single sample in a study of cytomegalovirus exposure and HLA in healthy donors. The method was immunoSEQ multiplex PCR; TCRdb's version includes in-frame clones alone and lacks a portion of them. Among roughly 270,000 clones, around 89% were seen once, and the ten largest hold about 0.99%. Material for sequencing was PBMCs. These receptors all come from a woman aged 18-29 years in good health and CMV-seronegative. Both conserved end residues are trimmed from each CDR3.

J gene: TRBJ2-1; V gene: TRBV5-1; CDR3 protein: ASSLVASGYSSYNEQF
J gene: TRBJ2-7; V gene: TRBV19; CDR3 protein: ASRDSLYEQY
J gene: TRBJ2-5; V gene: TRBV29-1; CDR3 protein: SVEATGQETQY
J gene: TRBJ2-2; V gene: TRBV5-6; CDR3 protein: ASSPRRLNTGELF
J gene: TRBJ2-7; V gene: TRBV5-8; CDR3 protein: ASSLIGDRGSHEQY
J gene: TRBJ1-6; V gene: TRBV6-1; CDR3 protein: ASGGQGSWAPLH
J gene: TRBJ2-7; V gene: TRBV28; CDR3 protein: ASSFPSYEQY
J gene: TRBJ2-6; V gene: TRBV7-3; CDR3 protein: ASRGGSGANVLT
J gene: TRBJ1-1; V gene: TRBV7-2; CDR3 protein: ASSLVTGNTEAF
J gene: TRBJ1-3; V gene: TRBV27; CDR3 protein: ASRQTAGNTIY
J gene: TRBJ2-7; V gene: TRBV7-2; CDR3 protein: ASSSDRGSEQY
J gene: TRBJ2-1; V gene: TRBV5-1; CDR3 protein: ASSLEGSGRVSNEQF
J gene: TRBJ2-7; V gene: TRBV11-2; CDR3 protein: ASSPQDLRGQY
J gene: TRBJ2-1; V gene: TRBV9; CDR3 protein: ASSANPGLAIGNEQF
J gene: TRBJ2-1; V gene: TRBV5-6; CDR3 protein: ASGRGPYNEQF
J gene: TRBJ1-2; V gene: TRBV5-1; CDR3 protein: ASSLRGYHGYT
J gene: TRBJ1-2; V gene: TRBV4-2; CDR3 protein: ASSQNTGDYGYT
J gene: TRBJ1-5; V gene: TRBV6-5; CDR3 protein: ASSRGLSQPQH
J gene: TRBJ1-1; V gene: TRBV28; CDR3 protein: ASSLPRTGKRNTEAF
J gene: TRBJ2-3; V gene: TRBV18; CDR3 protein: ASSTTADTQY
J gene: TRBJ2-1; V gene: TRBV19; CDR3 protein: ASRLTSGTYNEQF
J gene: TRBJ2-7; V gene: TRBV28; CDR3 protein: ASGDRGYEQY
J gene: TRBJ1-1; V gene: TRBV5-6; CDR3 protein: ASNIPGLNTEAF
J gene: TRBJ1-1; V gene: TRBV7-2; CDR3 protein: ASSWGQGATEAF
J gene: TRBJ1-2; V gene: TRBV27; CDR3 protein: ASSLMSGDYGYT
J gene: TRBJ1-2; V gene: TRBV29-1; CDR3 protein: SVDTGLLSGYT
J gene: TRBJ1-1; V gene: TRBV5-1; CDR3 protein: ASSLEVGVNTEAF
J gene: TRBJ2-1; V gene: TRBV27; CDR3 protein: ASSSGGPYNEQF
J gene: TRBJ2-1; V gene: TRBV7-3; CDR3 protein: ASSLGGGQGIGNEQF
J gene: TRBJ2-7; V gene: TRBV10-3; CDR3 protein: AISEYRTSAHYEQY
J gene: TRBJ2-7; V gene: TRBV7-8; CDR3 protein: ASSLGGPSGTYEQY
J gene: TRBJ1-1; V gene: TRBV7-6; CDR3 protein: ASSLQGNTEAF
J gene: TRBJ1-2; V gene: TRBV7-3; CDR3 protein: ASSPRQGASGYT
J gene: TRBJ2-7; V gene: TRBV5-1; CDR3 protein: ASPPASGRAPLHEQY
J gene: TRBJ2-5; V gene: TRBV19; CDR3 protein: ASSIVSSAGGRETQY
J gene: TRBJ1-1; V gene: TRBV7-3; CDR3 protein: ASSFGTTGTEAF
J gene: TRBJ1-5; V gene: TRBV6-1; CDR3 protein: ASIGGTANQPQH
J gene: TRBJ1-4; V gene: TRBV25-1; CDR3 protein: ASSEGALNGKLF
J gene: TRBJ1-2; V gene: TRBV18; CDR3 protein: ASSPSGTGVYGYT
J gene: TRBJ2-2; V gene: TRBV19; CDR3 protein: ASSIAPTSGANTGELF
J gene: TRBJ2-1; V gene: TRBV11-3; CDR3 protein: ASSLVRGTEQF
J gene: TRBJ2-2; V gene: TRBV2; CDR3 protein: ASSEVDSKSGELF
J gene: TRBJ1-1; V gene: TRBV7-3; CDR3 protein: ASSPGTGSYEAF
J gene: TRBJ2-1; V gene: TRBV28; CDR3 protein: ASSRDTTIVDEQF
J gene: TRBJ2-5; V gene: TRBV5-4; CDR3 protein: ASRPAPGLAEQETQY
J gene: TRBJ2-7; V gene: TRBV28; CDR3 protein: ASSTGDPTYEQY
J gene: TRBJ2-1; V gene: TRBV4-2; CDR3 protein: ASSQVLAGVNNEQF
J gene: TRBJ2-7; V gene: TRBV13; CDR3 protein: ASSLSGGSHEQY
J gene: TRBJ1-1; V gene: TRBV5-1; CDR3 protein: ASSLESLWLTGKNTEAF
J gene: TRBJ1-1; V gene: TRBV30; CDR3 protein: ACLAGEAF
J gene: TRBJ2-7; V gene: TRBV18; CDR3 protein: ASSRGRVADDYEQY
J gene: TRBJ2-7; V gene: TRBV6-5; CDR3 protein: ASSLAAATYEQY
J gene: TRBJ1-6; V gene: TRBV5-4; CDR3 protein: ASSQTGLGNSPLH
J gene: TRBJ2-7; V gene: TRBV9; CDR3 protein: ASSVGTTWNEQY
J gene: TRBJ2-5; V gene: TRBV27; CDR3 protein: ASSRRLANVQETQY
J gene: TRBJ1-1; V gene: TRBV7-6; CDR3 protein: ASSSTSTEAF
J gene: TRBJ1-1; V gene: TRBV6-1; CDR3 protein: ASSTTGDTEAF
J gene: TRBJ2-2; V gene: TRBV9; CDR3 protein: ASSHPPPGTGELF
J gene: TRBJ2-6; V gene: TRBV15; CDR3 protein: ATSRDTFGANVLT
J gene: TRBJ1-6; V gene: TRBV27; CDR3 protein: ASSSRTASSYNSPLH